These 25 T cell receptor beta chains originate from one sample sequenced in a study of T cell responses to AZD1222 COVID-19 vaccine. Some clones are missing from TCRdb's copy, which holds only in-frame ones; the method was immunoSEQ multiplex PCR. The sample comprises roughly 150,000 clones, about 91% of which are singletons, and 2% to 2.5% rests with the top ten. Sequenced material: peripheral blood, taken on day 0 of AZD1222 vaccination. Receptors originate from an adult in good health.

This clone has only one observation. Sequence at one end of the junction differs from germline and may be a read error. The chain joins TRBV6-5 to TRBJ1-4; D unclear. Per the germline V gene, CDR1 is MNHEY and CDR2 is SVGAGI. The CDR3 has 13 amino acids. The CDR3 DNA is TGTGCCAGCACTTACCGGGGTGGTGAAAAACTGTTTTTT. Its protein is CASTYRGGEKLFF.

This clone was detected a few times. The chain joins TRBV11-2 to TRBJ2-7; no definite D call. The V end lost 0 bases, the J end lost 6 bases, and 9 bases lay between the germline ends. Germline V gene data show CDR1 as SGHAT and CDR2 as FQNNGV. The CDR3 runs to 13 residues. The CDR3 spells CASSLEQSLEQYF. CDR3 nucleotides: TGTGCCAGCAGCTTAGAGCAGTCCCTCGAGCAGTACTTC. The full variable domain, in which reference TRBV11-2 and TRBJ2-7 provide the parts outside the CDR3, is EAGVAQSPRYKIIEKRQSVAFWCNPISGHATLYWYQQILGQGPKLLIQFQNNGVVDDSQLPKDRFSAERLKGVDSTLKIQPAKLEDSAVYLCASSLEQSLEQYFGPGTRLTVT.

Turning to this clone: Its ends do not fully match the called genes, so a read error is possible. The CDR3 sequence: CASSPKTF. In DNA form, the CDR3 reads TGTGCCAGCAGCCCAAAGACGTTC. The V call is TRBV9, the J call TRBJ1-1, with D unresolved. CDR1 is SGDLS and CDR2 is YYNGEE in the germline V gene. There are 8 residues in the CDR3.

The chain couples TRBV6-5 to TRBJ2-1, with TRBD2 identical over 7 bases. Trimming took 0 bases from V and 7 from J; bases not matched to a gene: 6. CDR3 size: 15 residues. Looked up from germline, CDR1 is MNHEY and CDR2 is SVGAGI. The CDR3 protein is CASSYSGGPGNEQFF. The CDR3 nucleotides read TGTGCCAGCAGTTACTCGGGAGGGCCGGGGAATGAGCAGTTCTTC.

This clone was observed once. This chain joins TRBV10-3 and TRBJ2-5; tentative D call: TRBD1 (6 bases). Germline values: CDR1 ENHRY, CDR2 SYGVKD. The CDR3 loop spans 13 amino acids. V shed 5 bases and J shed 4 bases, with 11 bases lying between them. CDR3: CAISSIGGETQYF. CDR3 coding DNA: TGTGCCATCAGTTCGATAGGGGGAGAGACCCAGTACTTC.

The rearrangement uses TRBV11-3 and TRBJ2-7; D may be TRBD1 or TRBD2 (5 bases each). Per germline, CDR1 SGHNT and CDR2 YENEEA. There are 12 residues in the CDR3. V dropped 5 bases and J dropped 5 bases, with 10 bases sitting between them. CDR3 sequence: CASSRGRDEQYF. CDR3 nucleotides: TGTGCCAGCAGCCGGGGCAGGGACGAGCAGTACTTC.

This chain connects TRBV9 to TRBJ2-7; D uncertain. The CDR3 covers 13 residues. Deletions cut 2 bases from V and 6 bases from J, with 12 bases between. Germline-derived CDR1 and CDR2 are SGDLS and YYNGEE. The CDR3 reads CASSVGETFEQYF. CDR3 sequence (DNA): TGTGCCAGCAGCGTTGGAGAAACTTTCGAGCAGTACTTC.

V gene TRBV6-5 combines with J gene TRBJ1-2, with a tentative D call TRBD1 (5 bases). V was trimmed by 6 bases and J by 4 bases, leaving 12 bases between them. This CDR3 region has 13 residues. From germline, CDR1 is MNHEY and CDR2 SVGAGI. DNA for the CDR3: TGTGCCAGCAGACCGGGACGGATCTATGGCTACACCTTC. It encodes CASRPGRIYGYTF.

The rearrangement uses TRBV27 and TRBJ2-3; D gene ambiguous. This CDR3 has 13 amino acids. Trimming removed 5 bases at V and 8 bases at J, with 14 bases between. Germline CDR1 is MNHEY and CDR2 is SMNVEV (reference sequence). In DNA, the CDR3 is TGTGCCAGCAGTCTCATTCGTGAAGGTACGCAGTATTTT. Protein sequence: CASSLIREGTQYF.

The chain's CDR3 is CASRETSGIHEQFF. The CDR3 bases are TGTGCCAGTAGAGAGACTAGCGGGATCCATGAGCAGTTCTTC. The V and J genes are TRBV19 and TRBJ2-1; 11 nucleotides match TRBD2. Per the germline V gene, CDR1 is LNHDA and CDR2 is SQIVND (reference sequence). The ends lost 6 bases at V and 8 bases at J; junction bases unmatched: 6. This CDR3 has 14 amino acids.

V gene TRBV14 combines with J gene TRBJ2-7; the D is unclear. Germline CDR1 reads SGHDN; CDR2 reads FVKESK. There are 15 residues in the CDR3. The ends were cut back, 1 base at V and 2 bases at J, with 12 bases in the middle. The CDR3 nucleotides are TGTGCCAGCAGCCAAGGGAAGGGCAGCCCCTACGAGCAGTACTTC. It encodes CASSQGKGSPYEQYF.

The V and J genes are TRBV2 and TRBJ1-2; D is undetermined. The V end lost 3 bases, the J end lost 5 bases, and 13 bases lay between the germline ends. Germline assignment: CDR1 SNHLY and CDR2 FYNNEI. The CDR3 is 14 residues long. CDR3 nucleotide sequence: TGTGCCAGCAGTGAGCCAGGACGGTCATATGGCTACACCTTC. Protein: CASSEPGRSYGYTF.

The rearrangement uses TRBV3-1 (or the pseudogene TRBV3-2) and TRBJ2-5, with D possibly matching TRBD1 (6 bases). V was cut by 4 bases and J by 5 bases, with 8 bases left in between. Germline CDR1 is LGHDT and CDR2 is YNNKEL (reference sequence). This CDR3 has 12 residues. CDR3 DNA: TGTGCCAGCAGCCTAGACAGGGAGACCCAGTACTTC. Translation gives CASSLDRETQYF.

This clone has a handful of counts. The chain is built from TRBV2 and TRBJ2-7; 7 bases line up with TRBD1. V dropped 5 bases and J dropped 3; count of bases not matched to a gene: 4. This CDR3 contains 13 residues. CDR1 and CDR2 (germline): SNHLY, FYNNEI. Here the CDR3 reads CASSLDRFYEQYF. Here the CDR3 DNA reads TGTGCCAGCAGTTTGGACAGGTTCTACGAGCAGTACTTC.

This clone appeared a few times. The genes are TRBV6-6 and TRBJ1-1; the D gene is possibly TRBD1 (5 bases). Germline-derived CDR1 and CDR2 are MNHNY and SVGAGI (reference sequence). Trimming took 6 bases from V and 6 from J, leaving 11 bases between them. The CDR3 is 12 residues long. The CDR3 DNA sequence: TGTGCCAGCAGGATCCAGGGATCTGAAGCTTTCTTT. The encoded protein is CASRIQGSEAFF.

The sample holds a few counts of this clone. The chain links TRBV28 to TRBJ1-5, with D tentatively TRBD1 (5 bases). This CDR3 has 15 residues. Germline V gives CDR1 MDHEN, CDR2 SYDVKM. V lost 8 bases to trimming and J lost 6 bases, with 20 bases between them. The DNA for the CDR3 is TGTGCCAGCTACCCCACCGGGCAGGGAGGTCAGCCCCAGCATTTT. Translated, it gives CASYPTGQGGQPQHF.

The V and J genes are TRBV7-2 and TRBJ1-3; D is ambiguous. The CDR3 spans 15 residues. Looked up from germline, CDR1 is SGHTA and CDR2 is FQGNSA. V was cut by 3 bases and J by 0 bases, with 9 bases left in between. DNA of the CDR3: TGTGCCAGCAGCTTCCAACAGAGCTCTGGAAACACCATATATTTT. Residues: CASSFQQSSGNTIYF.

J is TRBJ1-2 and V is TRBV6-2 or TRBV6-3; 11 bases agree with TRBD1. The CDR3 sequence is 16 residues long. With V trimmed by 6 bases and J by 3 bases, 9 bases remained unmatched. In germline, CDR1 is MNHEY, CDR2 SVGEGT. The CDR3 DNA reads as TGTGCCAGCAGCCCCGGGACAGGGGGAGGATACTATGGCTACACCTTC. Its translation: CASSPGTGGGYYGYTF.

The CDR3 DNA reads TGTGCCAGCAGCCCTTTAGTACTGGACACTGAAGCTTTCTTT. Its translation: CASSPLVLDTEAFF. This sequence joins TRBV5-6 and TRBJ1-1; D ambiguous. V gave up 4 bases and J gave up 3 bases, with 13 bases separating them. Germline V gives CDR1 SGHDT, CDR2 YYEEEE. The CDR3 consists of 14 residues.

This chain uses TRBV28 with TRBJ1-3; D uncertain. The CDR3 contains 16 residues. The V end was cut by 3 bases, the J end by 0 bases, with 12 bases between. Per the germline V gene, CDR1 is MDHEN and CDR2 is SYDVKM. CDR3 amino acids: CASSFLAFSSGNTIYF. In DNA form, the CDR3 reads TGTGCCAGCAGTTTCCTGGCCTTCTCCTCTGGAAACACCATATATTTT.

This chain joins TRBV25-1 and TRBJ1-2; perhaps TRBD1 as D (6 bases). V lost 2 bases and J lost 4, with 17 bases in between. CDR1 is MGHDK, CDR2 SYGVNS, per germline. This CDR3 is 16 amino acids long. CDR3 DNA: TGTGCCAGCAGTGAAGGCCTGGGGGGCGCGGTCTATGGCTACACCTTC. Protein sequence: CASSEGLGGAVYGYTF.

This chain links TRBV6-5 with TRBJ2-7, with TRBD2 as a possible D gene (6 bases). V lost 2 bases, J lost 3 bases, and 14 bases lay in between. The length of the CDR3 is 15 residues. CDR1 and CDR2 (germline): MNHEY, SVGAGI. The CDR3 here is CASSYVAGSNYEQYF. DNA for the CDR3: TGTGCCAGCAGTTACGTAGCCGGGAGCAACTACGAGCAGTACTTC.

The V and J genes are TRBV30 and TRBJ2-2, with D unclear. Germline lookup yields CDR1 GTSNPN and CDR2 SVGIG (reference sequence). CDR3 size: 15 residues. V gave up 5 bases and J gave up 2 bases, with 15 bases separating them. CDR3: CAWGFGTYNTGELFF. The CDR3 DNA is TGTGCCTGGGGATTCGGAACTTATAACACCGGGGAGCTGTTTTTT. The variable domain in full, with the rest retrieved from reference TRBV30 and TRBJ2-2, is SQTIHQWPATLVQPVGSPLSLECTVEGTSNPNLYWYRQAAGRGLQLLFYSVGIGQISSEVPQNLSASRPQDRQFILSSKKLLLSDSGFYLCAWGFGTYNTGELFFGEGSRLTVL.

V and J are TRBV4-3 and TRBJ2-2; D may be TRBD2 (5 bases). This CDR3 spans 22 amino acids. CDR1 and CDR2 (germline): LGHNA, YSLEER. V lost 1 base and J 1 base, leaving 28 bases between the germline ends. Here the CDR3 DNA reads TGCGCCAGCAGCCAAGCCTCGTTGAATCCATTGAGGGAAAAGGAGAACACCGGGGAGCTGTTTTTT. It specifies CASSQASLNPLREKENTGELFF.

This rearrangement joins TRBV24-1 to TRBJ2-2; 8 positions agree with TRBD1. Germline loops: CDR1 KGHDR, CDR2 SFDVKD. The trim removed 4 bases at V and 7 bases at J, leaving 10 bases unmatched. CDR3 length equals 16 residues. The CDR3 sequence: CATSDPTFRGRGELFF. DNA for the CDR3: TGTGCCACCAGTGACCCTACCTTCAGGGGGCGCGGGGAGCTGTTTTTT.